The following is a TCR beta chain sequence with its context. Its target is unknown. A second PCR, run for roughly 7 to 11 cycles, used a sample-barcoded 5' primer plus a J-beta primer mix. TCRdb re-derived calls from the 5' RACE reads in MiXCR, one entry per CDR3 protein. The sample records around 1.5 million distinct CDR3 sequences, 30% to 40% being singletons. The sample comes from a study of blood T cells in healthy people across ages. Study-wide results and limits: Those diversity estimates obtained from one million T cells were thought to be underestimates.

The sample comprised blood. This TCR came from a young woman in good health.

CDR3 amino acids: CASSQTVGLRTELAKNIQYF. CDR3 DNA: TGTGCCAGCAGCCAAACTGTGGGCCTGAGAACCGAACTAGCCAAAAACATTCAGTACTTC. This sequence joins TRBV7-2 and TRBJ2-4; D uncertain. Trimming took off 5 bases at V and 0 bases at J, with 26 bases between the two ends. Per germline, CDR1 SGHTA and CDR2 FQGNSA. CDR3 length: 20 amino acids.